Sequencing of this T cell receptor (beta chain) was carried out in a study of T-cell memory formation after mild COVID-19. At the level of the study: In these data, TCR clusters were largely donor specific.

Study conclusions and caveats: Memory from before infection featured some responding clones, which suggests cross-reactive memory joined. Among CD4+ contracting clones, most were CM and EM, and CD8+ ones EMRA. Later expanders leaned CD4+, whereas clones that contracted between day 15 and 85 were balanced CD4/CD8.

In this sample, this clonotype turned up a few times. Its antigen is not known. Germline V lookup: CDR1 DFQATT, CDR2 SNEGSKA (reference sequence). The V and J ends lost 0 bases and 1 base respectively, with 13 bases between them. The CDR3 sequence is 16 residues long. TCRdb used MiXCR to reprocess the 5' RACE reads, holding one entry per CDR3 protein. This table has 550,000 to 700,000 distinct CDR3 sequences, about 18% appearing once. The origin of this receptor is an adult woman who had mild COVID-19 (a few samples of this study predate the infection). Cell type and time point are not known. Sequenced: PBMCs or a T cell subset sorted from them (not recorded which). The chain recombines TRBV20-1 with TRBJ1-5; perhaps TRBD1 as D (5 bases). The CDR3 coding sequence is TGCAGTGCTAGAGATCGGGACCAGGCCAGCAATCAGCCCCAGCATTTT. This translates into CSARDRDQASNQPQHF.